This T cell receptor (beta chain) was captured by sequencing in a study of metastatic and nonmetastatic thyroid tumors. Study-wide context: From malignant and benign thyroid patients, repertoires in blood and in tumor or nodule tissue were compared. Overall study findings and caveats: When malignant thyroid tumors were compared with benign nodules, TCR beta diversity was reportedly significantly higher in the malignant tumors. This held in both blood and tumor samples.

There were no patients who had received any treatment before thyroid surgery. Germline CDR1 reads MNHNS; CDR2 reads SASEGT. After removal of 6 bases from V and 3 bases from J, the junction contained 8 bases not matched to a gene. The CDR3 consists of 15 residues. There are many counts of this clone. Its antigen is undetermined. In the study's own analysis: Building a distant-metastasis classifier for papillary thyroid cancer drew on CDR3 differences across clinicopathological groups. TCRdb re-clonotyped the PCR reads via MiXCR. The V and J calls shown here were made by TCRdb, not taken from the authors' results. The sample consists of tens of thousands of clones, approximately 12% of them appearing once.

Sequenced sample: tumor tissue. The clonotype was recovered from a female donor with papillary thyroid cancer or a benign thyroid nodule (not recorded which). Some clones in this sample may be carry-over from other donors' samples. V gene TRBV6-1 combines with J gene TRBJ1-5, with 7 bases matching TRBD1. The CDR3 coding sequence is TGTGCCAGCAGCCCTCGGGACAGTAACAATCAGCCCCAGCATTTT. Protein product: CASSPRDSNNQPQHF.